This is a list of T cell receptor beta chains from one sample in a study of esophageal squamous cell carcinoma under preoperative chemotherapy. MiXCR, run by TCRdb on the PCR reads, gives a single entry per CDR3 protein. The table records 15,000 or so distinct CDR3 sequences, more than 45% of them present only once. Specimen collection occurred from a patient given preoperative chemotherapy. These receptors came from a human donor with esophageal squamous cell carcinoma. The donor label of this sample is uncertain. CDR3s include the opening cysteine and the closing phenylalanine or tryptophan. A D gene is named only where the DNA matches it firmly. Expanded clones are given a class, and other clones once, few, many or no size at all.

size	D	V	J	CDR3	DNA
.	.	TRBV7-2	TRBJ2-3	CARGLVRSSENTQYF	TGTGCCCGCGGCTTAGTGAGGTCCAGCGAAAATACGCAGTATTTT
.	TRBD1	TRBV7-2	TRBJ2-7	CANSLRDRVLDEQYF	TGTGCCAACAGCTTACGGGACAGGGTTTTGGACGAGCAGTACTTC
medium-sized	.	TRBV11-3	TRBJ2-5	CASSTRTREQYF	TGTGCCAGCAGCACCAGGACCCGGGAGCAGTACTTC
.	.	TRBV6-1	TRBJ2-7	CASKMGLIPANEQYF	TGTGCCAGCAAAATGGGGCTAATCCCCGCCAATGAGCAGTACTTC
.	TRBD2	TRBV7-3	TRBJ2-3	CAGSAGSGDLDTQYF	TGTGCCGGCAGCGCTGGGAGCGGGGACCTAGATACCCAGTATTTC
few	TRBD1	TRBV19	TRBJ2-1	CASSISAGGRYEQFF	TGTGCCAGTAGTATTTCGGCAGGGGGTAGGTACGAGCAGTTCTTC
.	.	TRBV11-3	TRBJ2-1	CASSQADEQFF	TGTGCCAGCAGCCAAGCGGACGAGCAGTTCTTC
.	TRBD2	TRBV10-1	TRBJ2-7	CASSEGGLADYNEQYF	TGCGCCAGCAGTGAAGGCGGACTAGCGGACTACAATGAGCAGTACTTC
.	.	TRBV12-3/TRBV12-4	TRBJ2-3	CASSSKRTDTQYF	TGTGCCAGCAGTTCAAAGCGGACAGATACGCAGTATTTT
.	.	TRBV7-2	TRBJ2-4	CARRLGAKDTQYF	TGTGCCAGGAGGCTGGGAGCCAAAGACACTCAGTATTTC
large	TRBD2	TRBV7-3	TRBJ2-7	CASSLLAGSYEQYF	TGTGCCAGCAGCTTATTAGCGGGTTCCTACGAGCAGTACTTC
once	.	TRBV7-2	TRBJ2-5	CASSPAGRFQETQYF	TGTGCCAGCAGCCCCGCCGGCAGATTCCAAGAGACCCAGTACTTC
few	.	TRBV7-8	TRBJ2-3	CASSSRADTQYF	TGTGCCAGCAGCTCTAGGGCAGATACGCAGTATTTT
once	.	TRBV6-5	TRBJ2-5	CASSSPRCGPGQETQLF	TGTGCCAGCAGTTCCCCGAGATGTGGGCCGGGGCAAGAGACCCAGCTTTTC
.	TRBD1	TRBV6-1	TRBJ2-7	CASNDRYRGSYEQYF	TGTGCCAGCAACGACCGGTACAGGGGTTCGTACGAGCAGTACTTC
.	.	TRBV7-2	TRBJ2-3	CASSFINPRDTQYF	TGTGCCAGCAGCTTCATTAACCCTCGGGATACGCAGTATTTT
many	TRBD2	TRBV7-8	TRBJ2-5	CASSTGLAGQYQETQYF	TGTGCCAGCAGCACGGGACTAGCGGGACAGTACCAAGAGACCCAGTACTTC
.	.	TRBV7-6	TRBJ2-1	CASSLDFVYNEQFF	TGTGCCAGCAGCTTAGATTTCGTCTACAATGAGCAGTTCTTC
many	TRBD2	TRBV7-6	TRBJ2-5	CASSPLAAETQYF	TGTGCCAGCAGCCCACTAGCGGCGGAGACCCAGTACTTC
many	.	TRBV27	TRBJ2-2	CARQNWENTGELFF	TGTGCCAGGCAGAATTGGGAGAACACCGGGGAGCTGTTTTTT
many	.	TRBV6-1	TRBJ1-3	CASSSTEGNTIYF	TGTGCCAGCAGCTCGACGGAAGGAAACACCATATATTTT
.	TRBD1	TRBV4-1	TRBJ2-7	CASSHHPGAQGAVYEQYF	TGCGCCAGCAGCCATCACCCGGGGGCCCAGGGGGCGGTCTACGAGCAGTACTTC